One T cell receptor beta chain is described in this entry. Its matching antigen is unknown. The V end was cut by 5 bases, the J end by 7 bases, with 14 bases between. There are 14 residues in the CDR3. CDR1 and CDR2 (germline): MNHEY, SMNVEV (reference sequence). This record comes from a study of blood T cells in healthy people across ages. Total RNA extracted from each sample amounted to at least 6 micrograms. Study-wide findings and caveats: A greater number of naive CD4+ cells and higher diversity distinguished long-lived donors from aged donors. Possibly, changes in expanded clonotypes were confounded because donor CMV status was unknown.

The authors ran a second PCR of about 6 to 11 cycles using a sample-barcoded 5' primer and a J-beta primer mix. MiXCR, applied by TCRdb to the 5' RACE reads, yields one record per CDR3 protein. The table includes 600,000 to 1,000,000 distinct CDR3 sequences, nearly 60% detected once. The chain couples TRBV27 to TRBJ1-4, with D perhaps TRBD1 (5 bases). The clonotype comes from a young man in good health. The source material was blood. CDR3 sequence (DNA): TGTGCCAGCAGTACTGGGACCGTCTTTGAAAAACTGTTTTTT. Protein sequence: CASSTGTVFEKLFF.